Listed here is a single T cell receptor beta chain. Its matching antigen is unknown. The entry originates in a study of T cell responses to AZD1222 COVID-19 vaccine. Whole-study context: Pooled in the analysis were second doses at about 4 or about 12 weeks.

Points from the study as a whole: Donors skewed white British and female; clonal diversity was possibly underestimated. Just five or six AZD1222 recipients were seropositive at baseline. In the spike-specific TCR repertoire, nearly half reportedly target unmutated variant regions.

Libraries were prepared by immunoSEQ multiplex PCR; TCRdb keeps only in-frame clonotypes and omits some of them. The table has 96,000 or so clones, roughly 90% seen once; the top ten hold approximately 30%. Material: peripheral blood, obtained on day 0 of AZD1222 vaccination. This TCR was recovered from an adult in good health.

CDR3 sequence reads: CASSRPLDTQYF. CDR3 nucleotides: TGTGCCAGCAGTCGACCGCTGGATACGCAGTATTTT. The chain is built from TRBV7-2 and TRBJ2-3; D is unclear. Germline CDR1 and CDR2: SGHTA and FQGNSA. The CDR3 consists of 12 residues. Deletions cut 6 bases from V and 6 bases from J, with 10 bases between.